The rows below give T cell receptor beta chains drawn from one sample of a study of cytomegalovirus exposure and HLA in healthy donors. TCRdb keeps only in-frame clones here, not all; method: immunoSEQ multiplex PCR. The sample holds about 150,000 clones, around 72% seen once. The sequencing input was PBMCs. These receptors were collected from a man aged 18 to 29 in good health and CMV-seropositive. The CDR3 runs from the conserved cysteine through the conserved F or W.

v_gene	CDR3aa
TRBV29-1	CSVARAGGKQYF
TRBV11-1	CASSFAGNTEAFF
TRBV19	CASRALASRTGELFF
TRBV7-9	CASSSPLRRVDEQYF
TRBV28	CASRPLTGAGNQPQHF
TRBV10-1	CASSASSASDTQYF
TRBV7-7	CASSAGLASYEQYF
TRBV20-1	CSARVVREQYF
TRBV27	CASGGLAARGDTQYF
TRBV28	CASSLPGQVGIKPQHF
TRBV25-1	CASSEGLVQYF
TRBV28	CASSPAGLSNQPQHF
TRBV9	CASSETGLAGIGYNEQFF
TRBV15	CATSSGPWYGYTF
TRBV7-2	CASSRDQAYFNYGYTF
TRBV29-1	CSATTKDFAFF
TRBV9	CASSVQGAGTEAFF
TRBV5-1	CASRQGSGNTEAFF
TRBV18	CASSPPAGAGANVLTF
TRBV28	CASSLGLPSSYEQYF
TRBV28	CASSLAAGAYGYTF
TRBV27	CASSLLNRGGRETQYF
TRBV19	CASSMGTSGAYNEQFF
TRBV4-2	CASSHIEGEVEAFF
TRBV7-9	CASSAQQGNYGYTF
TRBV5-4	CASSFKGGETQYF
TRBV10-3	CAISESGTADEAFF
TRBV27	CASREVAVSSYEQYF
TRBV7-9	CASSSRGGGLVNEKLFF
TRBV7-2	CASSAAENTEAFF
TRBV6-6	CASGGVGADTQYF
TRBV4-2	CASSPTTSVEQFF
TRBV15	CATSRSTTGIRETQYF
TRBV27	CASREGLAPRDEQFF
TRBV5-6	CASSLRHFYEQYF
TRBV9	CASSVGPTGGNGELFF
TRBV19	CASSTYSRTAYEQYF
TRBV15	CATSRDLSSAPNGYTF
TRBV6-6	CASSLQGENSPLHF
TRBV9	CASSPRVEIGISPLHF
TRBV5-4	CASSLGPLQAYEQYF
TRBV28	CASSFKGSWTEAFF
TRBV6-5	CASSTFGTTSMSKFF